This TCR beta chain was sequenced for a study of T cells in Graves' hyperthyroidism and ophthalmopathy. Notes on the study in general: Ophthalmopathy was separated from stable hyperthyroidism by a 13 V-J model.

Diagnostic assessment was based on clinical symptoms, serum thyroxine and TRAb, thyroid ultrasound and orbital computed tomography. The germline V gene encodes CDR1 SGHAT and CDR2 FQNNGV. This CDR3 is 14 amino acids long. Trimming removed 1 base at V and 1 base at J, with 7 bases between. RNA transcripts yielded amplified TCR beta CDR3 regions. The HTBI primer set was used in a first-round RT-PCR of the TCR CDR3. In TCRdb, the multiplex PCR reads were re-called with MiXCR into one record per CDR3 protein. The table includes 600,000 to 750,000 distinct CDR3 sequences, 15% to 20% detected once. This clonotype was seen many times. The antigen remains unidentified.

The source of this sequence is a man aged 50 or older with Graves' hyperthyroidism. The chain is built from TRBV11-2 and TRBJ1-1; D ambiguous. What was sequenced was blood. CDR3 sequence reads: CASSLGLANTEAFF. The DNA of the CDR3 is TGTGCCAGCAGCTTAGGGTTAGCGAACACTGAAGCTTTCTTT.